This T cell receptor (beta chain) was sequenced in a study of T cell responses to AZD1222 COVID-19 vaccine. Points from the study as a whole: A rise in Spike-specific TCR breadth and depth followed two AZD1222 doses. Nearly half of spike-specific TCRs reportedly target variant regions that are unmutated in the B.1.351 and B.1.1.7 variants. Dominant CD4 TCR responses targeted spike regions 160-218 and 743-854.

V gave up 10 bases and J gave up 1 base, with 16 bases separating them. The V gene's germline CDR1 is MNHEY and CDR2 SMNVEV (reference sequence). CDR3 size: 14 residues. As regards this clone: Its specificity is not known.

Sequenced by immunoSEQ multiplex PCR; TCRdb stores in-frame clones only, minus some. The sample shows about 120,000 clones, approximately 90% of them seen only once. The sequence derives from an adult in good health. Specimen: peripheral blood, collected on day 0 of AZD1222 vaccination. V is TRBV27 and J is TRBJ1-1; no firm D call. The CDR3 DNA is TGTGCCACCACAAGGACCATGGGGAACACTGAAGCTTTCTTT. Protein sequence: CATTRTMGNTEAFF.